These T cell receptor beta chains were read from a single sample in a study of OX40 agonist ivuxolimab in advanced cancers. This table comes from immunoSEQ multiplex PCR, and its TCRdb copy is limited to in-frame clones, with some not included. Here the sample spans tens of thousands of clones, roughly 90% being singletons. Sequenced material: CD4+ or CD8+ T cells sorted from blood, taken in a trial of the OX40 agonist ivuxolimab. Receptors originate from an adult with an advanced solid tumor such as melanoma, head and neck, liver or kidney cancer. CDR3s include the opening cysteine and the closing phenylalanine or tryptophan. Each record gives: V gene, D gene, J gene, clone size, CDR3 protein, CDR3 DNA. D genes are given only for firm matches. The size entry is marked missing in some rows and otherwise reads once, few, many or a size class.

>TRBV5-6|NA|TRBJ1-3|NA
CASSLLDGLSGNTIYF
TGTGCCAGCAGCTTACTCGACGGCCTCTCTGGAAACACCATATATTTT
>TRBV5-4|TRBD1|TRBJ1-6|NA
CASSFGQGSYNSPLHF
TGTGCCAGCAGCTTTGGACAGGGGTCCTATAATTCACCCCTCCACTTT
>TRBV7-6|NA|TRBJ2-7|NA
CAVADNSYEQYF
TGTGCGGTAGCGGACAACAGCTACGAGCAGTACTTC
>TRBV2|TRBD1|TRBJ1-2|NA
CASRDGRTGHGYTF
TGTGCCAGCAGAGACGGCAGGACAGGGCATGGCTACACCTTC
>TRBV18|NA|TRBJ2-5|NA
CASSLRGRGETQYF
TGTGCCAGCTCACTTCGGGGCCGGGGCGAGACCCAGTACTTC
>TRBV9|TRBD1|TRBJ1-3|NA
CASSPSTGLAGRSGNTIYF
TGTGCCAGCAGCCCCTCGACAGGGCTGGCTGGGAGATCTGGAAACACCATATATTTT
>TRBV2|TRBD1|TRBJ2-2|NA
CASKPGTGGTGELFF
TGTGCCAGCAAACCCGGGACAGGGGGGACCGGGGAGCTGTTTTTT
>TRBV20-1|TRBD1|TRBJ2-7|NA
CTTGGTYEQYF
TGCACGACAGGGGGTACCTACGAGCAGTACTTC
>TRBV6-1|NA|TRBJ2-1|NA
CASSEGTAAGQFF
TGTGCCAGCAGTGAAGGGACGGCAGCGGGGCAGTTCTTC
>TRBV5-1|TRBD2|TRBJ2-7|NA
CASKFSGTREQYF
TGCGCCAGTAAATTTAGCGGGACTCGCGAGCAGTACTTC
>TRBV30|NA|TRBJ2-2|NA
CAWISLRTENTGELFF
TGTGCCTGGATAAGTTTGAGGACAGAAAACACCGGGGAGCTGTTTTTT
>TRBV7-2|NA|TRBJ1-4|NA
CASSVSQLATNEKLFF
TGTGCCAGCAGCGTATCACAGCTTGCAACTAATGAAAAACTGTTTTTT
>TRBV10-3|TRBD1|TRBJ1-2|NA
CAISGGGGTGGNYGYTF
TGTGCCATCAGTGGTGGCGGGGGGACAGGGGGCAACTATGGCTACACCTTC
>TRBV6-6|TRBD2|TRBJ2-7|NA
CASIRTSGTYEQYF
TGTGCCAGCATTCGGACTAGCGGGACCTACGAGCAGTACTTC
>TRBV9|NA|TRBJ2-2|once
CASSPRTNTGELFF
TGTGCCAGCAGCCCCCGGACAAACACCGGGGAGCTGTTTTTT
>TRBV19|NA|TRBJ2-3|NA
CASSSQAGGSTDTQYF
TGTGCCAGTAGTTCCCAGGCAGGGGGGAGCACAGATACGCAGTATTTT
>TRBV5-8|NA|TRBJ2-1|once
CASSEGQYPFSYNEQFF
TGTGCCAGCAGCGAGGGCCAATACCCCTTCTCCTACAATGAGCAGTTCTTC
>TRBV6-5|TRBD1|TRBJ1-5|NA
CASRYRTGDNQPQHF
TGTGCCAGCAGGTACCGGACAGGGGACAATCAGCCCCAGCATTTT
>TRBV28|TRBD1|TRBJ1-2|few
CASTQQGAPSSYTF
TGTGCCAGCACCCAGCAGGGGGCCCCTTCGAGCTACACCTTC
>TRBV5-1|TRBD1|TRBJ2-1|NA
CASSSGQGDYNEQFF
TGCGCCAGCAGCTCCGGACAGGGGGACTACAATGAGCAGTTCTTC
>TRBV28|TRBD1|TRBJ2-3|NA
CASRGGQGRTDTQYF
TGTGCCAGCAGGGGGGGACAGGGCCGCACAGATACGCAGTATTTT
>TRBV29-1|TRBD2|TRBJ2-3|once
CSVGTSGFTDTQYF
TGCAGCGTCGGGACTAGCGGTTTCACAGATACGCAGTATTTT
>TRBV7-2|NA|TRBJ1-1|NA
CASSEGTGLNTEAFF
TGTGCCAGCAGCGAGGGAACAGGCCTGAACACTGAAGCTTTCTTT
>TRBV5-1|TRBD2|TRBJ2-1|NA
CASSGLAGGLNEQFF
TGCGCCAGCAGCGGACTAGCGGGAGGGTTAAATGAGCAGTTCTTC
>TRBV11-2|NA|TRBJ1-1|NA
CASGQIGVNTEAFF
TGTGCCAGCGGTCAAATAGGGGTAAACACTGAAGCTTTCTTT
>TRBV28|NA|TRBJ1-5|once
CASRGAVQPQHF
TGTGCCAGCCGGGGGGCTGTTCAGCCCCAGCATTTT
>TRBV30|TRBD1|TRBJ2-5|NA
CAWSKGAVDETQYF
TGTGCCTGGAGTAAGGGGGCGGTGGATGAGACCCAGTACTTC
>TRBV10-3|TRBD2|TRBJ2-7|NA
CAIRDGTSGRWAYEQYF
TGTGCCATCAGGGATGGGACTAGCGGGAGGTGGGCCTACGAGCAGTACTTC
>TRBV5-1|NA|TRBJ2-3|NA
CASSLGGTSTDTQYF
TGCGCCAGCAGCTTGGGCGGGACTAGCACAGATACGCAGTATTTT
>TRBV28|NA|TRBJ1-5|NA
CASSRTGTFSNQPQHF
TGTGCCAGCAGCCGAACCGGGACATTTAGCAATCAGCCCCAGCATTTT
>TRBV5-4|TRBD1|TRBJ1-1|NA
CASSPQGALNTEAFF
TGTGCCAGCAGCCCACAGGGGGCCCTAAACACTGAAGCTTTCTTT
>TRBV2|NA|TRBJ2-2|NA
CASTTDSNTGELFF
TGTGCCAGCACTACGGACTCGAACACCGGGGAGCTGTTTTTT
>TRBV30|NA|TRBJ1-4|NA
CAWRRAGGGGTNEKLFF
TGTGCCTGGAGGAGGGCAGGAGGGGGAGGAACTAATGAAAAACTGTTTTTT
>TRBV27|NA|TRBJ2-7|NA
CASSLYGVSYEQYF
TGTGCCAGCAGTTTATATGGCGTTTCCTACGAGCAGTACTTC
>TRBV5-1|TRBD2|TRBJ2-3|NA
CASSFLAGGPPYTDTQYF
TGCGCCAGCAGCTTCCTAGCGGGAGGGCCCCCGTACACAGATACGCAGTATTTT
>TRBV7-9|TRBD2|TRBJ2-1|NA
CASSGHGRGYNEQFF
TGTGCCAGCAGCGGTCACGGGAGGGGGTACAATGAGCAGTTCTTC
>TRBV29-1|TRBD1|TRBJ2-1|once
CSVSPGTGGRNEQFF
TGCAGCGTTTCCCCCGGGACAGGGGGCCGCAATGAGCAGTTCTTC
>TRBV13|NA|TRBJ2-1|NA
CASSLSGLSQFF
TGTGCCAGCAGCCTTAGCGGCCTTTCCCAGTTCTTC
>TRBV5-1|NA|TRBJ1-1|NA
CASSFSGGRDTEAFF
TGCGCCAGCAGCTTTTCCGGGGGTCGGGACACTGAAGCTTTCTTT
>TRBV6-1|NA|TRBJ2-2|NA
CASMGRNANTGELFF
TGTGCCAGCATGGGCAGAAACGCGAACACCGGGGAGCTGTTTTTT
>TRBV6-6|NA|TRBJ2-1|NA
CASSYSRDEQFF
TGTGCCAGCAGTTACTCGAGGGATGAGCAGTTCTTC
>TRBV28|NA|TRBJ1-5|few
CASRPALYQPQHF
TGTGCCAGCAGGCCCGCTTTGTATCAGCCCCAGCATTTT
>TRBV21-1|NA|TRBJ2-7|NA
CASSKVGRETPSYEQYF
TGTGCCAGCAGCAAAGTGGGGAGGGAAACCCCGAGCTACGAGCAGTACTTC
>TRBV18|TRBD2|TRBJ2-7|NA
CASSPRAGEYEQYF
TGTGCCAGCTCACCCAGGGCGGGAGAGTACGAGCAGTACTTC
>TRBV28|NA|TRBJ1-1|NA
CASSSPPTGAAFF
TGTGCCAGCAGTTCGCCCCCTACAGGTGCAGCTTTCTTT
>TRBV11-1|TRBD1|TRBJ2-3|NA
CASSPNRGTDTQYF
TGTGCCAGCAGCCCGAACAGGGGTACAGATACGCAGTATTTT
>TRBV9|NA|TRBJ1-2|NA
CASSVSDGSYGYTF
TGTGCCAGCAGCGTCAGCGACGGCAGCTATGGCTACACCTTC
>TRBV6-4|NA|TRBJ1-1|NA
CASSEGGGNTEAFF
TGTGCCAGCAGTGAGGGCGGGGGAAACACTGAAGCTTTCTTT
>TRBV9|NA|TRBJ1-3|NA
CASSVVGDLLPGNTIYF
TGTGCCAGCAGCGTAGTTGGGGACCTTCTTCCTGGAAACACCATATATTTT
>TRBV6-6|TRBD1|TRBJ1-1|NA
CASSYGQGNTEAFF
TGTGCCAGCAGTTACGGACAGGGGAACACTGAAGCTTTCTTT
>TRBV18|TRBD2|TRBJ2-1|NA
CASSPLRTSGSNEQFF
TGTGCCAGCTCACCCCTGAGGACTAGCGGGAGCAATGAGCAGTTCTTC
>TRBV7-2|NA|TRBJ2-7|NA
CASSLGVGVRYF
TGTGCCAGCAGCTTAGGGGTGGGGGTGCGGTACTTC
>TRBV19|NA|TRBJ2-6|NA
CASSTVSGANVLTF
TGTGCCAGTAGTACCGTCTCTGGGGCCAACGTCCTGACTTTC
>TRBV9|TRBD2|TRBJ2-1|NA
CASSRTSFEQFF
TGTGCCAGCAGCAGGACTAGCTTCGAGCAGTTCTTC
>TRBV30|TRBD2|TRBJ2-3|NA
CALSAGDLGGTQYF
TGTGCCTTGTCAGCGGGAGACTTAGGGGGTACGCAGTATTTT